This T cell receptor beta chain appears in the sequencing data of a study of cytomegalovirus exposure and HLA in healthy donors. The overall study: An analysis done earlier identified some 120 million unique TCR beta sequences from about 180 million T cells. General observations from the study: Cytomegalovirus association was assigned to about 180 TCR beta chains.

Notes on this clone: Its antigen is still unknown.

CDR3 size: 16 residues. Germline values: CDR1 LGHNA, CDR2 YNFKEQ. The ends were cut back, 3 bases at V and 5 bases at J, with 17 bases in the middle. The study ran its PCR with 60 Vbeta and 13 Jbeta primers. Sequencing used immunoSEQ multiplex PCR; TCRdb keeps in-frame clones, though not all of them. The sample has under 150,000 clones; around 72% are singletons. Material for sequencing was PBMCs. The V and J genes are TRBV4-2 and TRBJ1-5; D gene ambiguous. This TCR derives from a woman aged 45-59 years in good health and CMV-seropositive. The CDR3 reads CASSHPPSGVDQPQHF. Here the CDR3 DNA reads TGTGCCAGCAGCCACCCACCGTCCGGGGTGGATCAGCCCCAGCATTTT.